These 2 T cell receptor beta chains originate from one sample sequenced in a study of T cell repertoires in cytomegalovirus infection. TCRdb called the reads again in MiXCR, with one record for every CDR3 protein. The data show tens of thousands of distinct CDR3 sequences, 20% seen once. Antigens of these TCRs are unknown. The sequences come from CD8+ T cells from cultured PBMCs, collected from culture after CMV antigen stimulation. The receptors come from a human donor in good health (CMV status not recorded). Some clones in this sample may be carry-over from other donors' samples.

In its sample, this clonotype was seen a few times. The chain uses TRBV7-2 and TRBJ1-3; weak D call: TRBD1 (5 bases). The CDR3 is 15 amino acids. The V gene lost 1 base and the J gene lost 1 base, with 8 bases spanning the gap. Germline lookup yields CDR1 SGHTA and CDR2 FQGNSA. The CDR3 here is CASSLGTLSGNTIYF. Written as DNA, the CDR3 is TGTGCCAGCAGCTTAGGGACACTATCTGGAAACACCATATATTTT.

This clonotype was observed a handful of times. The rearrangement joins TRBV12-3 or TRBV12-4 to TRBJ2-1, with no clear D. V was pared by 4 bases and J by 0 bases, with 10 bases between. The CDR3 is 15 residues long. The chain's CDR3 is CASSSQSVSYNEQFF. CDR3 in DNA: TGTGCCAGCAGTTCACAGTCCGTCTCCTACAATGAGCAGTTCTTC.